Presented here are 8 T cell receptor beta chains from one specimen sequenced in a study of cytomegalovirus exposure and HLA in healthy donors (dated by TCRdb to 2017 to 2019). Library preparation was by the immunoSEQ multiplex PCR assay. A mixture of 60 forward primers for TCR Vbeta segments and 13 reverse primers for TCR Jbeta segments was used in the multiplex PCR. What TCRdb holds here is the immuneACCESS table cut down to in-frame rearrangements. Part of the clones is not present; checked against another copy, under half of the missing clones reflect an unresolved V gene, and the others are unexplained. The sample table contains about 150,000 clones; only one count was recorded for over 80% of them. The ten largest account for roughly 1.5% of the sample. Sequenced sample: PBMCs. The receptor source for this set is a woman under 30 in good health and CMV-seronegative.

This clone has only a few counts. This chain joins TRBV7-2 and TRBJ2-1; the match to TRBD2 covers 9 bases. This CDR3 comprises 18 residues. Germline lookup yields CDR1 SGHTA and CDR2 FQGNSA. J gave up 10 bases and V 5 bases, and 21 bases lay outside the gene matches. For the CDR3, the DNA is TGTGCCAGCAGCCCCTTAATGGGGGAGCGGGGGGCGGGAAAGGAGCAGTTCTTC. It codes for CASSPLMGERGAGKEQFF.

This clone was seen a single time. The chain carries TRBV5-4 and TRBJ1-1; D unclear. The CDR3 covers 14 residues. Per germline, CDR1 SGHNT and CDR2 YYREEE (reference sequence). The V end lost 2 bases, the J end lost 3 bases, and 11 bases lay between the germline ends. Here the CDR3 DNA reads TGTGCCAGCAGCTTTTGGGGAGTGGACACTGAAGCTTTCTTT. It codes for CASSFWGVDTEAFF.

The gene calls are TRBV6-5 and TRBJ1-1; 8 nucleotides match TRBD1. The CDR3 sequence is 15 residues long. Germline CDR1 is MNHEY and CDR2 is SVGAGI. Trimming at V came to 3 bases and at J to 0 bases, leaving 3 bases not matched to a gene. For the CDR3, the DNA is TGTGCCAGCAGTTATACAGGGGGTTTGAACACTGAAGCTTTCTTT. Residues: CASSYTGGLNTEAFF.

The chain links TRBV7-9 to TRBJ2-3; 10 bases map to TRBD1. V was clipped by 1 base and J by 5 bases; unmatched bases: 6. This CDR3 is 16 amino acids long. Germline CDR1 SEHNR, CDR2 FQNEAQ (reference sequence). The CDR3 protein is CASSLGRTGGGDTQYF. CDR3 in DNA: TGTGCCAGCAGCTTAGGGCGGACAGGGGGGGGAGATACGCAGTATTTT.

V and J are TRBV10-1 and TRBJ2-3; TRBD1 agrees at 8 bases. The V segment lost 4 bases and the J segment 8 bases; nucleotides outside the gene matches: 11. The CDR3 is 15 residues long. Germline loops: CDR1 WNHNN, CDR2 SYGVQD (reference sequence). The DNA for the CDR3 is TGCGCCAGCAGTGCAACCGGGACAGGAGGGGTTACGCAGTATTTT. It specifies CASSATGTGGVTQYF.

The CDR3 bases are TGTGCCAGCAGCCGGGGACAGGGGGGTAATGAGCAGTTCTTC. This encodes CASSRGQGGNEQFF. This chain joins TRBV6-4 and TRBJ2-1, with TRBD1 matching over 11 bases. Per germline, CDR1 MRHNA and CDR2 SNTAGT. V trimming: 6 bases; J trimming: 7 bases; junction bases outside the gene matches: 5. CDR3 length: 14 residues.

The genes are TRBV7-2 and TRBJ2-5; 10 nucleotides line up with TRBD2. The V segment lost 1 base and the J segment 2 bases; nucleotides outside the gene matches: 4. Germline CDR1 and CDR2: SGHTA and FQGNSA. This CDR3 contains 16 residues. CDR3 amino acids: CASSLGGSGGQETQYF. Written as DNA, the CDR3 is TGTGCCAGCAGCTTAGGGGGTAGCGGGGGGCAAGAGACCCAGTACTTC.

The DNA for the CDR3 is TGTGCCAGCAGCTTATACGACAGGGTTATGAGCACAGATACGCAGTATTTT. As protein: CASSLYDRVMSTDTQYF. The V and J genes are TRBV7-8 and TRBJ2-3; 7 positions match TRBD1. The V gene's germline CDR1 is SGHVS and CDR2 FQNEAQ. There are 17 residues in the CDR3. Trimming cost V 2 bases and J 0 bases; bases outside gene matches: 8.